This T cell receptor (beta chain) was identified during a study of neurological immune-mediated disorders. MiXCR, run by TCRdb on the 5' RACE reads, gives a single entry per CDR3 protein. The data show about 30,000 distinct CDR3 sequences, 9% to 15% seen once. Per germline, CDR1 MNHEY and CDR2 SMNVEV (reference sequence). V was cut by 3 bases and J by 3 bases, with 12 bases left in between. This CDR3 is built from 14 residues. This clonotype has at least ten counts. Source material: PBMCs. The chain couples TRBV27 to TRBJ2-7; D unclear. The source of this sequence is a man in his 60s in good health. The CDR3 DNA sequence: TGTGCCAGCAGTTTCGATCCGAGGCGCTACGAGCAGTACTTC. Protein sequence: CASSFDPRRYEQYF.